The next 29 T cell receptor beta chains were all read from a single sample in a study of T cells after posttransplantation cyclophosphamide. Produced via immunoSEQ multiplex PCR; TCRdb's table is partial and in-frame only. The sample has roughly 42,000 clones, none seen only once; the top ten hold 4% to 5.5%. Sequenced: PBMCs. The origin of the receptors is a woman aged 50 to 60 in good health and a related stem cell transplant donor.

This clone came up many times. V gene TRBV10-3 combines with J gene TRBJ1-6, with a possible D match to TRBD1 (5 bases). Deletions cut 3 bases from V and 3 bases from J, with 12 bases between. CDR1 is ENHRY and CDR2 is SYGVKD in the germline V gene. The CDR3 is 16 amino acids. CDR3 in amino acids: CAISDVPGLYNSPLHF. The CDR3 DNA follows: TGTGCCATCAGTGACGTCCCGGGACTCTATAATTCACCCCTCCACTTT.

This clone was observed many times. The V and J genes are TRBV11-3 and TRBJ1-2; D remains unclear. The CDR3 length is 13 residues. Trimming pared 0 bases from V and 1 base from J, leaving 3 bases between. From germline, CDR1 is SGHNT and CDR2 YENEEA. Here the CDR3 DNA reads TGTGCCAGCAGCTTAGACCATAACTATGGCTACACCTTC. Encoded protein: CASSLDHNYGYTF.

At least ten counts were recorded for this clone. In nucleotides, the CDR3 is TGTGCCAGTAGCCCATACGGGGCGGGGGATGGCTACACCTTC. This encodes CASSPYGAGDGYTF. The rearrangement uses TRBV19 and TRBJ1-2; weak D call: TRBD1 (5 bases). From germline, CDR1 is LNHDA and CDR2 SQIVND (reference sequence). Trimming cost V 6 bases and J 6 bases, with 17 bases left between them. CDR3 length: 14 amino acids.

This clone was recorded many times. The chain is built from TRBV7-8 and TRBJ1-1; D ambiguous. The CDR3 loop spans 15 amino acids. Germline V CDR1 and CDR2: SGHVS, FQNEAQ. Trimming pared 0 bases from V and 3 bases from J, leaving 11 bases between. The CDR3 DNA follows: TGTGCCAGCAGCTTAGCGCTAACGTCTGACACTGAAGCTTTCTTT. This codes for CASSLALTSDTEAFF.

This clone was seen ten or more times. The CDR3 region is CAWSQTSGGSYEQYF. The CDR3 DNA sequence: TGTGCCTGGAGTCAGACTAGCGGGGGCTCCTACGAGCAGTACTTC. The V gene is TRBV30, the J gene TRBJ2-7; 12 bases are shared with TRBD2. Germline-derived CDR1 and CDR2 are GTSNPN and SVGIG (reference sequence). Trimming took 2 bases from V and 0 from J; bases not matched to a gene: 2. The CDR3 is 15 amino acids.

The rearrangement uses TRBV6-5 and TRBJ1-5; D ambiguous. V was pared by 8 bases and J by 2 bases, with 10 bases between. The CDR3 has 13 amino acids. Germline CDR1 is MNHEY and CDR2 is SVGAGI. The CDR3: CASDLYGNQPQHF. The CDR3 DNA reads TGTGCCAGCGACTTATACGGCAATCAGCCCCAGCATTTT.

This CDR3 is CAWSREGGHGYTF. The CDR3 bases are TGTGCCTGGAGTCGGGAAGGGGGCCATGGCTACACCTTC. The chain links TRBV30 to TRBJ1-2; 7 bases are shared with TRBD1. Germline V gene data show CDR1 as GTSNPN and CDR2 as SVGIG (reference sequence). The CDR3 is 13 amino acids. V was clipped by 2 bases and J by 6 bases; unmatched bases: 6.

This clone was counted many times. V is TRBV28 and J is TRBJ1-2; no clear D. The CDR3 is 14 residues long. V was shortened by 5 bases and J by 3 bases, with 13 bases between the two germline ends. CDR1 is MDHEN and CDR2 is SYDVKM in the germline V gene. CDR3 sequence (DNA): TGTGCCAGCAGTCTGCTGGGAGGAGACTATGGCTACACCTTC. Translated: CASSLLGGDYGYTF.

The table lists this clone with many counts. The chain uses TRBV10-3 and TRBJ1-1; D ambiguous. Trimming cost V 2 bases and J 8 bases, with 18 bases left between them. Per germline, CDR1 ENHRY and CDR2 SYGVKD. This CDR3 region has 15 residues. CDR3 bases: TGTGCCATCAGTGAGGCTTTGCGTACAGAATCCGAAGCTTTCTTT. Amino acids: CAISEALRTESEAFF.

This clone was counted ten times or more. V and J are TRBV5-5 and TRBJ1-4; 7 nucleotides align to TRBD1. V gave up 2 bases and J gave up 3 bases; unmatched junction bases: 4. The CDR3 is 15 amino acids. CDR1 SGHKS and CDR2 YYEKEE come from the germline V gene (reference sequence). The CDR3 DNA reads TGTGCCAGCAGCTTCTTGACAGGGCCTAATGAAAAACTGTTTTTT. Residues: CASSFLTGPNEKLFF.

This clone was seen many times. The rearrangement joins TRBV4-2 to TRBJ1-2; D is unclear. The V gene's germline CDR1 is LGHNA and CDR2 YNFKEQ. Trimming took 4 bases from V and 7 from J, leaving 22 bases between them. This CDR3 has 16 amino acids. The CDR3 loop reads CASSRPGVLAAAGYTF. The CDR3 nucleotides read TGTGCCAGCAGCCGACCCGGGGTCCTGGCGGCGGCTGGCTACACCTTC.

This clone was found many times. The chain links TRBV19 to TRBJ1-2; D uncertain. The V gene lost 6 bases and the J gene lost 2 bases, with 19 bases spanning the gap. CDR1 is LNHDA and CDR2 is SQIVND in the germline V gene (reference sequence). The length of the CDR3 is 16 residues. CDR3 sequence: CASRIPRDTSNYGYTF. The CDR3 bases are TGTGCCAGTAGGATCCCACGGGATACGTCGAACTATGGCTACACCTTC.

This clone was counted many times. The chain uses TRBV28 and TRBJ1-4; no firm D call. In germline, CDR1 is MDHEN, CDR2 SYDVKM. The CDR3 sequence is 15 residues long. V lost 2 bases and J lost 7, with 14 bases in between. This CDR3 reads CASSLREALGEKLFF. In DNA form, the CDR3 reads TGTGCCAGCAGTTTAAGGGAGGCGCTGGGTGAAAAACTGTTTTTT.

This clone was seen at least ten times. V is TRBV4-1 and J is TRBJ2-7, with D maybe TRBD2 (5 bases). V was pared by 0 bases and J by 3 bases, with 15 bases between. Germline V CDR1 and CDR2: MGHRA, YSYEKL. The CDR3 runs 16 residues. The CDR3, as DNA: TGCGCCAGCAGCCAAGATCAACGGACTTTATACTACGAGCAGTACTTC. Translating gives CASSQDQRTLYYEQYF.

On this clone: The junction and the germline gene differ at one end; a read error may be behind it. The same CDR3 is also encoded by other DNA sequences in this sample. The CDR3 loop reads CASSQTGQGLDNTEAFF. The DNA for the CDR3 is TGCGCCAGCAGCCAAACGGGACAGGGGTTGGATAACACTGAGGCTTTCTTT. The rearrangement links TRBV4-1 to TRBJ1-1; 10 bases are shared with TRBD1. Germline V gives CDR1 MGHRA, CDR2 YSYEKL. This CDR3 has 17 amino acids.

This clone was recorded at least ten times. CDR3 amino acids: CASRGQGGNTGELFF. The CDR3, as DNA: TGCGCCAGCCGAGGGCAGGGGGGGAACACCGGGGAGCTGTTTTTT. V is TRBV5-1 and J is TRBJ2-2; a possible D gene is TRBD1 (7 bases). The ends were cut back, 7 bases at V and 1 base at J, with 14 bases in the middle. The length of the CDR3 is 15 residues. CDR1 SGHRS and CDR2 YFSETQ come from the germline V gene. The entire variable domain, with the rest obtained from reference TRBV5-1 and TRBJ2-2, is as follows: KAGVTQTPRYLIKTRGQQVTLSCSPISGHRSVSWYQQTPGQGLQFLFEYFSETQRNKGNFPGRFSGRQFSNSRSEMNVSTLELGDSALYLCASRGQGGNTGELFFGEGSRLTVL.

There are many counts of this clone. At one end the junction does not follow the germline gene, possibly because of a read error. The V gene is TRBV9, the J gene TRBJ2-6; D is perhaps TRBD2 (7 bases). The CDR3 spans 16 residues. Germline V gene data show CDR1 as SGDLS and CDR2 as YYNGEE. The CDR3 sequence: CASSARLWGGGNVLTF. For the CDR3, the DNA is TGTGCCAGCAGCGCACGGCTTTGGGGAGGGGGCAACGTCCTGACTTTC. The variable domain in full, with the rest retrieved from reference TRBV9 and TRBJ2-6, is DSGVTQTPKHLITATGQRVTLRCSPRSGDLSVYWYQQSLDQGLQFLIQYYNGEERAKGNILERFSAQQFPDLHSELNLSSLELGDSALYFCASSARLWGGGNVLTFGAGSRLTVL.

This clone has at least ten counts. The gene calls are TRBV29-1 and TRBJ1-2; TRBD1 might be the D (5 bases). The V end was cut by 6 bases, the J end by 4 bases, with 24 bases between. CDR1 and CDR2 (germline): SQVTM, ANQGSEA. CDR3 length: 16 amino acids. CDR3 region: CSVPPGGRYSGYGYTF. CDR3 DNA: TGCAGCGTCCCCCCCGGGGGACGATACAGTGGCTATGGCTACACCTTC.

At least ten counts were recorded for this clone. The chain is built from TRBV28 and TRBJ1-5; D is possibly TRBD1 (6 bases). Germline V gene data show CDR1 as MDHEN and CDR2 as SYDVKM. Trimming removed 7 bases from V and 11 bases from J, with 27 bases in between. The CDR3 is 16 amino acids. In DNA, the CDR3 is TGTGCCAGCATTGAGTCTTTTCGGACAGCGTCGTTTGCCCAGCATTTT. This codes for CASIESFRTASFAQHF. Filled out from reference TRBV28 and TRBJ1-5, the complete variable domain reads DVKVTQSSRYLVKRTGEKVFLECVQDMDHENMFWYRQDPGLGLRLIYFSYDVKMKEKGDIPEGYSVSREKKERFSLILESASTNQTSMYLCASIESFRTASFAQHFGDGTRLSIL.

The rearrangement links TRBV25-1 to TRBJ2-3; a possible D gene is TRBD1 (6 bases). The CDR3 is 17 amino acids. The V gene lost 2 bases and the J gene lost 2 bases, with 17 bases spanning the gap. Per germline, CDR1 MGHDK and CDR2 SYGVNS. CDR3 region: CASSEQGTYSYTDTQYF. In DNA form, the CDR3 reads TGTGCCAGCAGTGAACAGGGGACATACTCTTACACAGATACGCAGTATTTT.

The rearrangement links TRBV27 to TRBJ2-2; 11 bases line up with TRBD1. The CDR3 loop spans 15 amino acids. With V trimmed by 7 bases and J by 4 bases, 5 bases remained unmatched. In germline, CDR1 is MNHEY, CDR2 SMNVEV (reference sequence). CDR3 DNA: TGTGCCAGCATGGCCGGGACAGGGGGCACCGGGGAGCTGTTTTTT. Its translation: CASMAGTGGTGELFF.

This clone showed up many times. The V gene is TRBV7-2, the J gene TRBJ2-7; 8 bases are shared with TRBD1. Trimming cost V 3 bases and J 3 bases; bases outside gene matches: 7. Germline values: CDR1 SGHTA, CDR2 FQGNSA. The CDR3 spans 15 residues. The CDR3: CASSFQGALGYEQYF. The CDR3 nucleotides read TGTGCCAGCAGCTTCCAGGGGGCGTTAGGCTACGAGCAGTACTTC.

This clone was recorded at least ten times. V is TRBV2 and J is TRBJ2-7; D gene unclear. Trimming pared 8 bases from V and 1 base from J, leaving 12 bases between. This CDR3 is built from 13 residues. Per the germline V gene, CDR1 is SNHLY and CDR2 is FYNNEI. In DNA, the CDR3 is TGTGCCAGCCTTCCGCCCACATCCTACGAGCAGTACTTC. This encodes CASLPPTSYEQYF.

Many counts were recorded for this clone. V gene TRBV30 combines with J gene TRBJ1-2; the D gene is possibly TRBD1 (5 bases). CDR1 and CDR2 (germline): GTSNPN, SVGIG (reference sequence). The CDR3 consists of 13 residues. Trimming stripped 2 bases from V and 6 bases from J, with 13 bases between. The CDR3: CAWSTAGWDGYTF. CDR3 sequence (DNA): TGTGCCTGGAGTACGGCAGGGTGGGATGGCTACACCTTC.

The sample holds many counts of this clone. This chain links TRBV29-1 with TRBJ2-7; D is undetermined. There are 13 residues in the CDR3. Germline V gene lookup returns CDR1 SQVTM and CDR2 ANQGSEA. Deletions cut 2 bases from V and 3 bases from J, with 11 bases between. In nucleotides, the CDR3 is TGCAGCGTTGAACTGGGCCTCATCTACGAGCAGTACTTC. Its protein is CSVELGLIYEQYF.

This clone was observed at least ten times. The chain is built from TRBV6-4 and TRBJ2-3, with 7 positions matching TRBD2. Germline CDR1 reads MRHNA; CDR2 reads SNTAGT. The ends lost 2 bases at V and 9 bases at J; junction bases unmatched: 8. The CDR3 is made up of 14 amino acids. CDR3 nucleotides: TGTGCCAGCAGTGACGGGCTAGCGGTGGCGACGCAGTATTTT. This gives the protein CASSDGLAVATQYF.

There are many counts of this clone. The chain is built from TRBV7-6 and TRBJ1-1; 7 bases are shared with TRBD1. Germline V CDR1 and CDR2: SGHVS, FNYEAQ. Trimming at V came to 5 bases and at J to 3 bases, leaving 3 bases not matched to a gene. This CDR3 region has 13 residues. The CDR3 loop is CASSLGQYTEAFF. The CDR3 nucleotides read TGTGCCAGCAGCCTGGGACAGTACACTGAAGCTTTCTTT.

The table lists this clone with many counts. V is TRBV10-2 and J is TRBJ1-1; tentatively, D is TRBD1 (6 bases). The germline V gene has CDR1 WSHSY and CDR2 SAAADI. This CDR3 has 12 residues. V lost 8 bases and J lost 2, with 9 bases in between. The CDR3 sequence is CASGGANTEAFF. In DNA, the CDR3 is TGCGCCAGCGGGGGGGCCAACACTGAAGCTTTCTTT.

This clone has just a few counts. This chain connects TRBV6-5 to TRBJ2-7; D not certain. The germline V gene encodes CDR1 MNHEY and CDR2 SVGAGI. V was cut by 5 bases and J by 3 bases, with 11 bases left in between. This CDR3 spans 13 amino acids. The DNA for the CDR3 is TGTGCCAGCAGTGAGACACTGATCTACGAGCAGTACTTC. Residues: CASSETLIYEQYF.